The clone carrying this T cell receptor beta chain has only a few counts. The sample comes from a study of blood T cells in healthy people across ages. Peripheral blood, approximately 10 milliliters per donor, was collected. Using a J-beta primer mix together with a sample-barcoded 5' primer, a second PCR was run for roughly 7 to 11 cycles. TCRdb used MiXCR to reprocess the 5' RACE reads, holding one entry per CDR3 protein. The repertoire includes over 600,000 distinct CDR3 sequences, approximately 21% of them detected once, and more than 3% sits in the top ten. Sample: blood. The TCR originated in a man aged 70-80 years in good health.

The CDR3 nucleotides read TGTGCCAGCAGTTCCCGGGGGGTTCCGGCAGATACGCAGTATTTT. Its translation: CASSSRGVPADTQYF. The V gene is TRBV27, the J gene TRBJ2-3, with 7 bases fitting TRBD2. Trimming cost V 4 bases and J 4 bases; bases outside gene matches: 8. CDR3 size: 15 residues. CDR1 and CDR2 (germline): MNHEY, SMNVEV (reference sequence).